This TCR beta chain derives from a study of cytomegalovirus exposure and HLA in healthy donors (dated by TCRdb to between 2016 and 2019). The study in broad terms: An earlier analysis of some 500 of the donors reported about 250 Gb of sequence data and 100 million to 130 million unique TCR beta sequences from around 200 million T cells. The study aimed to test whether cataloging public T cell receptors could reveal signatures of past pathogen exposure. High-throughput TCR immunosequencing, statistical association of individual TCRs with disease status, and machine learning were combined to predict cytomegalovirus infection status. Both class I and class II loci were covered by HLA typing, at four-digit resolution. Typing coverage varied by locus: roughly 620-640 donors for A, B, C, DRB1 and DQB1; approximately 560 for DQA1; more than 600 for DPA1; approximately 490 for DPB1. Roughly five DR-DQ haplotypes were handled as single units for association and clustering, since linkage in the cohort was strong. All discovery cohort repertoires had been generated using a single sequencing platform. Roughly 300 gigabases of sequencing data and about 92 million unique TCR sequences made up an early release that covered approximately 620 HLA-typed donors. Across about 370 genotyped donors of the cohort, an average of approximately 240,000 unique TCR beta nucleotide sequences per donor were sequenced, and approximately 17% of those sequences were non-productive. An earlier analysis of around 580 of the donors used high-throughput TCR beta sequencing to judge whether each TCR beta V gene segment behaved as functional or pseudogenic. The later analysis used no new phenotypic data to find candidate immune exposures, relying instead on TCR beta sequences and their occurrence across donors. In addition to the first cohort of 650 to 800 subjects, a separate validation cohort of 130 or so different subjects was used. The T cell repertoires of 670 or so subjects were profiled by immunosequencing and related to cytomegalovirus serostatus. Donor age, sex, ethnicity and CMV serostatus were compiled alongside the repertoire data. A later analysis re-examined previously published TCR beta repertoires from roughly 720 donors and added high-resolution HLA genotyping to investigate patterns of TCR occurrence. Among the approximately 420 genotyped donors, approximately 82% belonged to the genetic ancestry cluster associated with self-reported Caucasian donors. Genome-wide SNP genotypes for about 65% of the roughly 670 donors were used in a later genetic analysis, which treated that subset as a discovery cohort. Study-level results and caveats: Compared with equally common non-associated chains, HLA-associated TCR beta chains in a later analysis were more clonally expanded and had lower generation probabilities. In an earlier analysis of around 500 of the donors, most TCR beta V segments appeared in productive rearrangements about 87% or about 30% of the time, broadly matching IMGT annotations. A later analysis found that TCR association rates varied across HLA loci, with DRB1 alleles showing the most associated TCRs and HLA-C alleles the fewest. For the cohort, immune exposure information was limited to CMV serostatus. In this cohort, only TCR beta chains were sequenced, and detectable features were limited by the absence of alpha or paired-chain data. A cluster of highly shared sequence variants was judged likely to represent a technical artifact of the sequencing pipeline. Most TCR sequences were observed very rarely across donors, whereas some public TCRs were present in many individuals. Three of the identified cytomegalovirus-associated TCR beta chains were confirmed in vitro to be specific for cytomegalovirus antigens. A further reported finding was that TCR beta sequences accurately predicted the HLA-A and HLA-B alleles for most subjects in the first cohort. A later analysis associated about 16,000 TCR beta sequences with specific HLA alleles at a false discovery rate of 0.05. Correlated functional status among segregating V segments might be attributable to linkage disequilibrium, but an unknown experimental factor could not be ruled out. In the study, about 150 TCR beta chains were listed as associated with cytomegalovirus. The authors suggested that the approach could potentially be extended to other disease states and immunological phenotypes. According to a later analysis, most CMV-associated TCR beta chains appeared to be HLA-restricted, and the HLA associations seemed to be driven largely by CMV exposure. An association between a missense DCLRE1C variant and V-gene and J-gene trimming of TCR beta chains was found in a later genetic analysis and replicated in an independent cohort. The 87-base-pair reads could not distinguish some IMGT-functional V segments, including TRBV6-2 and TRBV6-3, so those segments were excluded. Strong co-occurrence of HLA alleles, especially DR and DQ, made assigning TCR associations to individual alleles difficult. Compared with the roughly 700-donor mean, donors in an Asian-associated ancestry cluster had fewer N-insertions in productive TCRs, according to a later genetic analysis. Because HLA typing was missing for some donors at each locus, association tests included only the typed subset. Because counts were too low, roughly 16 rarely observed V segments, including chromosome 9 orphons, were left out of the earlier analysis of several hundred of the donors. Cytomegalovirus status was reported to be diagnosed by the classifier with high specificity and sensitivity in both the original and validation cohorts. In a later analysis, several top co-occurrence clusters were reported to appear linked to parvovirus B19, influenza, CMV and Epstein-Barr virus. Sequencing depth was assumed to be roughly uniform across donors in the presence/absence analyses, though that assumption may not hold.

The cohort consisted of more than 650 healthy bone marrow donors. At the time of sampling, all cohort members were nominally healthy, though unrecorded immune exposures were likely present. The donor was CMV seronegative and was included in the group of about 400 seronegative cohort members. Every donor gave a peripheral blood sample, and the peripheral blood mononuclear cells from that sample were used for TCR beta sequencing. Genomic DNA was extracted from the blood cell samples with the Qiagen DNeasy Blood Extraction Kit. Library preparation used the immunoSEQ multiplex PCR assay. The multiplex PCR relied on a mix of 60 forward primers for TCR Vbeta segments and 13 reverse primers for TCR Jbeta segments. The CDR3 region of rearranged TCR beta genes was amplified from genomic DNA with a multiplex PCR assay. Amplified TCR beta libraries were sequenced as 87-base-pair reads on the Illumina HiSeq System. The original pipeline was this. Across the 640 or so repertoires, a later analysis counted tens of millions of unique TCR beta chains, approximately 12 million of which were shared by at least two donors. To remove PCR and sequencing errors, raw reads were error-corrected and collapsed into unique sequences using a nearest-neighbor algorithm that merged closely related sequences. Alignment of CDR3 sequences to IMGT reference sequences was used to assign V, D and J gene segments. For a sequence to be retained, a match of at least six nucleotides was required to both a V gene segment and a J gene segment. A rearrangement counted as productive if the CDR3 had no stop codons and remained in frame with V and J, and every other rearrangement counted as non-productive. Following IMGT convention, CDR3 was defined as the stretch from the second conserved V-encoded cysteine up to the conserved J-encoded phenylalanine. The earlier analysis of more than 450 of the donors excluded sequences that lacked an unambiguous match to a single V gene segment. An earlier analysis of several hundred of the donors called V segments functional above 56.7% productive rearrangements and segregating when the between-donor standard deviation exceeded 5%. To diagnose cytomegalovirus status from the catalog of TCR beta chain sequences, a statistical classification framework was built. In a later analysis, V and J genes were assigned by comparing TCR nucleotide sequences against IMGT/GENE-DB human TR gene sequences. A later analysis assigned CDR3 sequences and most-parsimonious VDJ recombination scenarios with the TCRdist pipeline. In a later analysis, each TCR beta chain was defined by its CDR3 amino acid sequence together with its V-gene family, and reads without a unique V-gene family were excluded. To address suspected cross-contamination and a sequencing artifact, a later analysis removed approximately 590 highly shared, low-generation-probability nucleotide sequences. A later analysis calculated a clonal expansion index for each public chain from normalized within-repertoire ranks of inferred template counts. A later analysis computed generation probabilities with a VDJ recombination model fitted to out-of-frame rearrangements, and checked the results against IGoR. Hypergeometric tests were used in a later analysis to score TCR-TCR, TCR-HLA and TCR-CMV co-occurrence, with a repertoire-size bias correction applied to the TCR pairs. False discovery rates were estimated in a later analysis by permuting HLA or CMV assignments 20 times. A later analysis grouped co-occurring TCRs with DBSCAN, adding TCRdist sequence similarity when clustering within HLA-allele-positive subsets. For co-occurrence clustering, repertoires with fewer than 30,000 or more than 120,000 public chains were excluded, along with five or six repertoires with anomalous nucleotide sharing. TCRdb mirrors the immuneACCESS table, restricted to in-frame sequences. Some clones are absent from its copies; in checked studies, under half trace to an unresolved V gene, and the reason for the others is unknown. Clonal size and the V and J genes are those of that table, whereas D and trimming came from the DNA. This sample is represented by 95,000 to 150,000 clones; roughly three fifths of them were singletons. Over 1.5% of the sample is held by the ten biggest clonotypes.

Points on this clone: This receptor's antigen is unknown. Within one base of it there is no much larger clone, and no base qualities were kept.

The CDR3, cysteine through phenylalanine, is 16 amino acids long. Only the CDR3 part of the read is kept: 48 bases, read in frame from the first base. The germline V and J ends show losses of 4 bases and 4 bases respectively, and no gene match explains 11 bases of the junction. CDR1 and CDR2 are drawn from the germline V gene: ENHRY, SYGVKD. The rearranged segments are TRBV10-3 and TRBJ2-7, with 9 bases in between that match TRBD2. The sample consisted of PBMCs. The receptor's source is a man aged 18 to 29 in good health and CMV-seronegative. The CDR3 region has the sequence CAISGGLAGGGYEQYF. The DNA sequence is TGTGCCATCAGTGGGGGACTAGCTGGGGGTGGTTACGAGCAGTACTTC.